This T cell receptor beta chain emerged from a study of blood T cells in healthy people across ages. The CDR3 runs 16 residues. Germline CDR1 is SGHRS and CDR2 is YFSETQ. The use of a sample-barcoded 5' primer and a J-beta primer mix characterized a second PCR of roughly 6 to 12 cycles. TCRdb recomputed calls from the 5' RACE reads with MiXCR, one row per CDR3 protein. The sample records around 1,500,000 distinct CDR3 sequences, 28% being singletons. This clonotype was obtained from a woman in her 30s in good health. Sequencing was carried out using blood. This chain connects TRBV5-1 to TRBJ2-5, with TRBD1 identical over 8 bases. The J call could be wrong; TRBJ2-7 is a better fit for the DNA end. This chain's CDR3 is CASSLPPGQGSLEQYF. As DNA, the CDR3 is TGCGCCAGCAGCCTACCCCCCGGACAGGGTAGTCTCGAGCAGTACTTC.